What follows are 24 T cell receptor beta chains derived from one specimen sequenced in a study of CD8+CD57+ T cells in acquired aplastic anemia. Individuals selected for sequencing had exhibited CD8+CD57+ cell expansion on flow cytometry. Investigators profiled TCR beta VDJ and CDR3 from genomic DNA template. Each CDR3 protein is one row after TCRdb ran MiXCR on the reads. The sample carries 450,000 to 550,000 distinct CDR3 sequences, about a third recorded once. The sample comprised sorted CD4+, CD8+, or CD8+CD57+ T cells (not recorded which) from PBMCs. These receptors were collected from a human donor with aplastic anemia.

The J gene is TRBJ2-3, the V gene TRBV5-6; D gene unclear. CDR3 size: 13 residues. Looked up from germline, CDR1 is SGHDT and CDR2 is YYEEEE. Trimming left V 7 bases short and J 3 bases short, with 12 bases between. CDR3: CASQRDWTDTQYF. The CDR3 coding sequence is TGTGCCAGCCAAAGGGATTGGACAGATACGCAGTATTTT.

The chain employs TRBV6-1 and TRBJ1-6; tentatively, D is TRBD1 (6 bases). The germline V and J ends were trimmed by 4 bases and 8 bases, with 18 bases remaining between them. This CDR3 is 16 amino acids long. Germline V gene lookup returns CDR1 MNHNS and CDR2 SASEGT. The CDR3, as DNA: TGTGCCAGCAGTGGGCCGGGACATTGGGGCGATTCACCCCTCCACTTT. Its translation: CASSGPGHWGDSPLHF.

The chain is built from TRBV7-8 and TRBJ2-2; possibly TRBD1 for D (5 bases). V was pared by 5 bases and J by 1 base, with 17 bases between. This CDR3 has 17 amino acids. From germline, CDR1 is SGHVS and CDR2 FQNEAQ. CDR3 amino acids: CASSLSYRILNTGELFF. The CDR3 DNA reads TGTGCCAGCAGCCTGAGTTACAGGATTCTGAACACCGGGGAGCTGTTTTTT.

This clonotype showed up many times. The rearrangement joins TRBV29-1 to TRBJ1-1; D may be TRBD1 (6 bases). CDR3 length: 13 amino acids. The V and J ends lost 4 bases and 5 bases respectively, with 14 bases between them. The germline V gene encodes CDR1 SQVTM and CDR2 ANQGSEA. The CDR3 reads CSVVLGAGTEAFF. DNA of the CDR3: TGCAGCGTTGTGTTGGGGGCAGGAACTGAAGCTTTCTTT.

This clonotype has a count of ten or more. This chain connects TRBV9 to TRBJ2-7; D is perhaps TRBD1 (5 bases). CDR1 and CDR2 (germline): SGDLS, YYNGEE. V dropped 3 bases and J dropped 5 bases, with 18 bases sitting between them. The CDR3 covers 15 residues. CDR3 in DNA: TGTGCCAGCAGCGAAACATCAGGGATTTTCCACGAGCAGTACTTC. This translates into CASSETSGIFHEQYF.

The chain carries TRBV15 and TRBJ2-5, with TRBD2 as a possible D gene (6 bases). The CDR3 loop spans 15 amino acids. Trimming took off 3 bases at V and 4 bases at J, with 15 bases between the two ends. From germline, CDR1 is LNHNV and CDR2 YYDKDF (reference sequence). In DNA form, the CDR3 reads TGTGCCACCAGCAGCTCATCAGCCGGGGGAGAGACCCAGTACTTC. Amino acids: CATSSSSAGGETQYF.

In this sample, this clonotype turned up a few times. The chain uses TRBV11-3 and TRBJ2-1; 8 bases are a match to TRBD2. V was clipped by 1 base and J by 10 bases; unmatched bases: 3. The V gene's germline CDR1 is SGHNT and CDR2 YENEEA. The CDR3 spans 13 residues. This chain's CDR3 is CASSLGTSGEQFF. In nucleotides, the CDR3 is TGTGCCAGCAGCTTAGGAACTAGCGGAGAGCAGTTCTTC.

The chain links TRBV19 to TRBJ1-3, with D unclear. V was trimmed by 3 bases and J by 4 bases, leaving 13 bases between them. This CDR3 spans 15 amino acids. The germline gives CDR1 LNHDA, CDR2 SQIVND (reference sequence). The CDR3 DNA sequence: TGTGCCAGTAGTATCAGCGGGGTGGCCGGAAACACCATATATTTT. It translates to CASSISGVAGNTIYF.

In this sample, this clonotype turned up many times. The chain employs TRBV9 and TRBJ1-1; the D is unclear. This CDR3 has 14 residues. Germline V gene lookup returns CDR1 SGDLS and CDR2 YYNGEE. The V and J ends lost 0 bases and 3 bases respectively, with 9 bases between them. The CDR3 protein is CASSVAGVDTEAFF. The DNA of the CDR3 is TGTGCCAGCAGCGTAGCAGGAGTGGACACTGAAGCTTTCTTT.

This sequence joins TRBV27 and TRBJ1-1; D gene uncertain. Trimming took off 5 bases at V and 0 bases at J, with 13 bases between the two ends. In germline, CDR1 is MNHEY, CDR2 SMNVEV (reference sequence). This CDR3 contains 15 residues. CDR3 DNA sequence: TGTGCCAGCAGTACCTCGGGGTACGTGAACACTGAAGCTTTCTTT. This gives the protein CASSTSGYVNTEAFF.

The rearrangement joins TRBV20-1 to TRBJ1-1; maybe TRBD1 (5 bases). The CDR3 runs to 15 residues. Germline CDR1 DFQATT, CDR2 SNEGSKA (reference sequence). V lost 5 bases and J lost 1, with 17 bases in between. The CDR3 DNA is TGCAGTGCTGACCGGGACCCAAATCGGAACACTGAAGCTTTCTTT. Its translation: CSADRDPNRNTEAFF.

With respect to this clonotype: Compared with germline, one end of the junction differs, possibly owing to a read error. This rearrangement joins TRBV9 to TRBJ2-5, with 7 bases aligning to TRBD2. This CDR3 comprises 16 residues. Germline lookup yields CDR1 SGDLS and CDR2 YYNGEE. The CDR3 loop is CASSVGGGGLREAQYF. CDR3 in DNA: TGTGCCAGCAGCGTAGGCGGGGGAGGGCTGCGAGAGGCCCAGTACTTC. Full variable domain (outside the CDR3, taken from reference TRBV9 and TRBJ2-5): DSGVTQTPKHLITATGQRVTLRCSPRSGDLSVYWYQQSLDQGLQFLIQYYNGEERAKGNILERFSAQQFPDLHSELNLSSLELGDSALYFCASSVGGGGLREAQYFGPGTRLLVL.

The V call is TRBV25-1, the J call TRBJ2-3; D is tentatively TRBD1 or TRBD2 (6 bases each). Germline values: CDR1 MGHDK, CDR2 SYGVNS. This CDR3 has 16 residues. Trimming cost V 1 base and J 3 bases, with 14 bases left between them. The CDR3 loop is CASSESGGGGTDTQYF. In nucleotides, the CDR3 is TGTGCCAGCAGTGAATCCGGAGGGGGTGGAACAGATACGCAGTATTTT.

V usage is TRBV7-2 and J usage is TRBJ2-7, with D tentatively TRBD2 (5 bases). V lost 3 bases to trimming and J lost 6 bases, with 9 bases between them. Germline V gene data show CDR1 as SGHTA and CDR2 as FQGNSA. The CDR3 has 12 residues. CDR3 DNA: TGTGCCAGCAGCTTGGAGGCTGGCGAGCAGTACTTC. Protein: CASSLEAGEQYF. Using reference TRBV7-2 and TRBJ2-7 for the parts outside the CDR3, the full variable domain is GAGVSQSPSNKVTEKGKDVELRCDPISGHTALYWYRQSLGQGLEFLIYFQGNSAPDKSGLPSDRFSAERTGGSVSTLTIQRTQQEDSAVYLCASSLEAGEQYFGPGTRLTVT.

This clonotype was picked up many times. This chain uses TRBV2 with TRBJ2-7; D is undetermined. Germline CDR1 and CDR2: SNHLY and FYNNEI. The ends were cut back, 6 bases at V and 7 bases at J, with 13 bases in the middle. The CDR3 covers 12 residues. The DNA of the CDR3 is TGTGCCAGCAGCCTTCTGGGTGTGGAGCAGTACTTC. Protein: CASSLLGVEQYF.

The chain combines TRBV19 with TRBJ2-1; 10 bases match TRBD1. Germline loops: CDR1 LNHDA, CDR2 SQIVND (reference sequence). The CDR3 is 18 amino acids. V was pared by 6 bases and J by 4 bases, with 15 bases of the junction left unmatched. CDR3 sequence (DNA): TGTGCCAGTAGCCCCACCCGCGGGGACAGGGGTAAATACAATGAGCAGTTCTTC. Translated: CASSPTRGDRGKYNEQFF. The full variable domain, rest sourced from reference TRBV19 and TRBJ2-1, is DGGITQSPKYLFRKEGQNVTLSCEQNLNHDAMYWYRQDPGQGLRLIYYSQIVNDFQKGDIAEGYSVSREKKESFPLTVTSAQKNPTAFYLCASSPTRGDRGKYNEQFFGPGTRLTVL.

This sequence joins TRBV27 and TRBJ1-2; the match to TRBD1 covers 11 bases. This CDR3 region has 16 residues. With V trimmed by 5 bases and J by 1 base, 6 bases remained unmatched. The germline V gene has CDR1 MNHEY and CDR2 SMNVEV (reference sequence). In DNA form, the CDR3 reads TGTGCCAGCAGTCCTCGGACAGGGGGCGGTAACTATGGCTACACCTTC. This translates into CASSPRTGGGNYGYTF.

Ten or more counts support this clonotype. V gene TRBV7-9 combines with J gene TRBJ2-5, with 8 nucleotides matching TRBD1. V shed 6 bases and J 4 bases; nucleotides not matched to a gene: 7. Per the germline V gene, CDR1 is SEHNR and CDR2 is FQNEAQ (reference sequence). The CDR3 extends over 14 amino acids. The CDR3, as DNA: TGTGCCAGCAGTGAGCAGGGGGCGAGAGAGACCCAGTACTTC. Translation gives CASSEQGARETQYF.

This clonotype appeared once. It is likely a read error, because the conserved phenylalanine at the end of the CDR3 is missing. This sequence joins TRBV7-6 and TRBJ1-4; D is uncertain. Trimming pared 0 bases from V and 6 bases from J, leaving 14 bases between. Germline CDR1 SGHVS, CDR2 FNYEAQ. The CDR3 has 16 residues. The CDR3 sequence: CASSLAPLGPDEKLFC. CDR3 coding DNA: TGTGCCAGCAGCTTAGCGCCGCTGGGTCCAGATGAAAAACTGTTTTGT.

This clonotype was detected a few times. This chain connects TRBV11-2 to TRBJ2-2; D may match TRBD1 or TRBD2 (5 bases each). The CDR3 spans 13 residues. Trimming took 5 bases from V and 6 from J, leaving 10 bases between them. Germline loops: CDR1 SGHAT, CDR2 FQNNGV. The CDR3 sequence: CASSRGRSGELFF. The CDR3 region has the DNA TGTGCCAGCAGCCGGGGACGGTCCGGGGAGCTGTTTTTT.

The rearrangement links TRBV5-8 to TRBJ1-5; no firm D call. Per germline, CDR1 SGHTS and CDR2 YDEGEE. The CDR3 extends over 15 amino acids. V lost 5 bases, J lost 0 bases, and 12 bases lay in between. DNA for the CDR3: TGTGCCAGCAGTCAGGACGGGCATAGCAATCAGCCCCAGCATTTT. Its protein product is CASSQDGHSNQPQHF.

Worth noting for this clonotype: Being one base from a much bigger clone, this may be a read error. J is TRBJ2-1 and V is TRBV24-1; D is ambiguous. The germline CDR1 and CDR2 sequences are KGHDR and SFDVKD. This CDR3 is built from 15 residues. The CDR3 loop reads CASSDFVGRSNEQFF. The CDR3 bases are TGTGCCAGCAGTGATTTCGTAGGGCGGTCCAATGAGCAGTTCTTC.

This clonotype occurred a few times. This may come from a read error, since a much larger clone is one base off. The rearrangement uses TRBV19 and TRBJ1-2; D ambiguous. From germline, CDR1 is LNHDA and CDR2 SQIVND (reference sequence). This CDR3 is built from 13 residues. The CDR3 DNA reads as TGTGCCAGTAGTTTAGTGGGGATCTATGGCCACACCTTC. Its protein is CASSLVGIYGHTF.

This chain connects TRBV2 to TRBJ2-2, with 10 positions matching TRBD1. This CDR3 is built from 15 residues. CDR1 SNHLY and CDR2 FYNNEI come from the germline V gene. V was pared by 5 bases and J by 5 bases, with 5 bases of the junction left unmatched. For the CDR3, the DNA is TGTGCCAGCAGTTTAGGGACAGGGGTTACCGGGGAGCTGTTTTTT. It yields the protein CASSLGTGVTGELFF.